The rows below give T cell receptor beta chains drawn from one sample of a study of CD8 T cells in Susac syndrome. TCRdb redid the calling of the immunoSEQ multiplex PCR reads with MiXCR, one entry per CDR3 protein. The repertoire consists of some 90,000 distinct CDR3 sequences, with 90% to 95% occurring once and the leading ten covering over 0.25%. The sample consisted of CD8+ T cells from PBMCs. These receptors originate from a human donor in good health. CDR3s include the opening cysteine and the closing phenylalanine or tryptophan. Part of the rows lack a size; the others show once, few, many or a class for expanded clones.

V gene,clone size,J gene,CDR3 protein
TRBV6-5,once,TRBJ1-1,CASSSGVLEAFF
TRBV20-1,once,TRBJ2-2,CSASQGDNTGELFF
TRBV12-3/TRBV12-4,NA,TRBJ2-7,CASSPGLTHEQYF
TRBV7-9,NA,TRBJ2-6,CATTGTHSSGANVLTF
TRBV27,NA,TRBJ2-7,CASGTGGYYEQYF
TRBV29-1,once,TRBJ2-7,CSVKTGTVSYEQYF
TRBV12-3/TRBV12-4,NA,TRBJ2-2,CAVIMSRGQFGRNTGELFF
TRBV12-3/TRBV12-4,few,TRBJ1-5,CASSLLGNQPQHF
TRBV19,NA,TRBJ1-5,CASSRVAQPQHF
TRBV7-9,NA,TRBJ2-3,CASSLSQRPTDTQYF
TRBV2,NA,TRBJ1-1,CASNQMDYGEAFF
TRBV5-1,NA,TRBJ1-2,CASTDGHGYTF
TRBV11-2,NA,TRBJ2-3,CASSLSGDTDTQYF
TRBV7-9,NA,TRBJ1-4,CASSPPEGNNEKLFF
TRBV7-9,NA,TRBJ2-3,CASSPGLLTSSTDTQYF
TRBV13,NA,TRBJ2-7,CASSFISPLTYEQYF
TRBV29-1,NA,TRBJ1-2,CSVRFLEGTGTENHYGYTF
TRBV2,NA,TRBJ2-7,CASLAYEQYF
TRBV24-1,NA,TRBJ2-1,CATSDVGEEGVQFF
TRBV5-6,NA,TRBJ2-2,CASGGAGTGNTGELFF
TRBV12-3/TRBV12-4,few,TRBJ2-1,CASSSGTYYNEQFF
TRBV28,NA,TRBJ2-5,CASHSGRGPGETQYF
TRBV3-1,NA,TRBJ2-7,CASSQEALADSYEQYF
TRBV29-1,once,TRBJ2-2,CSARTGGTGELFF
TRBV9,NA,TRBJ2-7,CASSFRQGPYEQYF
TRBV18,NA,TRBJ1-2,CASSPGGTGGEGYTF
TRBV13,NA,TRBJ2-3,CASSLRGSGVIADTQYF
TRBV7-9,NA,TRBJ2-7,CASSPGHPYEQYF
TRBV5-6,NA,TRBJ2-7,CASSLRGHGRGEQYF
TRBV14,NA,TRBJ2-1,CASSQGSGSLQFF
TRBV2,NA,TRBJ2-5,CASRGDGFQETQYF
TRBV5-6,NA,TRBJ2-7,CASSLGTGEDF
TRBV12-5,NA,TRBJ2-7,CASGSPGLAGSSYEQYF
TRBV7-6,few,TRBJ2-7,CASSFQRGDSYEQYF
TRBV7-8,NA,TRBJ2-3,CASSLDVGGNTDTQYF
TRBV12-3/TRBV12-4,few,TRBJ1-1,CASRQGGTEAFF
TRBV27,NA,TRBJ2-1,CASSLSVHLYNEQFF
TRBV12-3/TRBV12-4,NA,TRBJ2-3,CASSPTGYTDTQYF
TRBV20-1,NA,TRBJ2-2,CSARSGGADTGELFF
TRBV13,NA,TRBJ2-1,CASSFAAGASSYNEQFF
TRBV7-9,once,TRBJ2-7,CASSSDPGRYEQYF
TRBV6-2/TRBV6-3,NA,TRBJ2-1,CASSYQLAGRGDEQFF